The source of this T cell receptor (beta chain) is a study of regulatory T cells in long-lasting Graves disease. The study, taken as a whole, reports: Among samples with persistent disease, TRBV28, TRBJ1-2 and TRBJ2-5 were favored.

Time point indicated: persistent/refractory GD, antithyroid drugs over 5 years with positive TRAb. RNA from PBMCs was the source of the TCR library. For this clonotype: What it binds is not known.

The CDR3 totals 16 residues. Germline lookup yields CDR1 SGHKS and CDR2 YYEKEE (reference sequence). The germline V and J ends were trimmed by 2 bases and 0 bases, with 14 bases remaining between them. Construction of the TCR beta libraries employed iRepertoire HTBI primers in conjunction with Arm-PCR of CDR3 regions. Via MiXCR, TCRdb re-called the multiplex PCR reads, giving one row per CDR3 protein. Among 310,000 or so distinct CDR3 sequences listed, roughly 21% were seen once. The chain is built from TRBV5-5 and TRBJ1-1; perhaps TRBD1 as D (6 bases). The source is a female donor with Graves disease. The starting material was peripheral blood mononuclear cells (PBMCs), obtained when the disease was refractory, from a patient treated with antithyroid drugs. In DNA form, the CDR3 reads TGTGCCAGCAGCTTAACAGGGAGTGGCATGAACACTGAAGCTTTCTTT. Residues: CASSLTGSGMNTEAFF.